Described below is a single TCR beta chain sequence and its context. As yet, its antigen is unknown. V lost 1 base and J 13 bases, leaving 19 bases between the germline ends. Germline CDR1 is MGHRA and CDR2 is YSYEKL. CDR3 length: 15 amino acids. Sample-barcoded 5' priming and a J-beta primer mix drove a second PCR of roughly 7 to 11 cycles. The study obtained at least 2.5 million CDR3-containing paired-end reads from every sample. Using its own MiXCR run on the 5' RACE reads, TCRdb lists one record per CDR3 protein. The repertoire holds fewer than 900,000 distinct CDR3 sequences, with 35% to 45% as singletons. These data originate in a study of blood T cells in healthy people across ages. Study findings and constraints: PBMCs left unsorted prevented a conclusive naive versus antigen-experienced comparison.

This receptor was taken from a woman aged 55-75 years in good health. The chain carries TRBV4-1 and TRBJ1-4; no clear D. Sequencing was carried out using blood. For the CDR3, the DNA is TGCGCCAGCAGCCAAGGTCTAATGGGGAGTGGTGGACTGTTTTTT. Its translation: CASSQGLMGSGGLFF.